This T cell receptor (beta chain) derives from a study of response to subunit inactivated influenza vaccine. Findings and caveats of the study: Seasonal influenza vaccination, on each occasion, was suggested by the authors to recruit few new T cells.

TCRdb processed the RT-PCR reads anew with MiXCR; each CDR3 protein has one entry. The sample has about half a million distinct CDR3 sequences; 6% to 9% are singletons. Notes on this clonotype: What it binds is unknown.

The CDR3 runs to 12 residues. Germline CDR1 and CDR2: DFQATT and SNEGSKA (reference sequence). Trimming pared 3 bases from V and 5 bases from J, leaving 11 bases between. The chain carries TRBV20-1 and TRBJ2-7, with D perhaps TRBD1 (6 bases). The receptor was isolated from a man in his fifties or sixties who received an inactivated influenza vaccine. This sample comprised PBMCs from blood, obtained about 24 months after vaccination. For the CDR3, the DNA is TGCAGTGCTAGCGGACAGTCCCACGAGCAGTACTTC. Translated, it gives CSASGQSHEQYF.